The source of this T cell receptor beta chain is a study of T cells in Graves' hyperthyroidism and ophthalmopathy. The germline V gene has CDR1 SGHAT and CDR2 FQNNGV. The CDR3 covers 13 residues. V lost 5 bases, J lost 4 bases, and 12 bases lay in between. Authors of the study amplified TCR beta CDR3 regions from RNA transcripts. Researchers ran a first-round RT-PCR on the TCR CDR3 using the HTBI primer set. MiXCR, applied by TCRdb to the multiplex PCR reads, yields one record per CDR3 protein. The table shows hundreds of thousands of distinct CDR3 sequences, with roughly 15% occurring only once. The study, taken as a whole, reports: Blood shared most expanded thyroid clonotypes above 0.001.

A NOSPECS grade of at least 4, a Clinical Activity Score of at least 3 and duration under 3 months were recorded in ophthalmopathy patients. Uncontrolled infection, other autoimmune disease, pregnancy and lactation each barred patients from inclusion. The study based diagnoses on clinical symptoms, serum thyroxine and TRAb, thyroid ultrasound and orbital computed tomography. This clonotype was detected ten times or more. Its matching antigen is unknown. The V call is TRBV11-2, the J call TRBJ2-7; tentatively, D is TRBD2 (5 bases). The TCR comes from a woman aged 45 to 65 with Graves' ophthalmopathy. Sequencing used blood. This CDR3 reads CASSPGLVYEQYF. The CDR3 DNA follows: TGTGCCAGCAGCCCCGGACTGGTATACGAGCAGTACTTC.